The next 25 T cell receptor beta chains were all read from a single sample in a study of cytomegalovirus exposure and HLA in healthy donors. Primers: 60 Vbeta forward and 13 Jbeta reverse. Some clones are missing from TCRdb's copy, which holds only in-frame ones; the method was immunoSEQ multiplex PCR. The sample contains roughly 200,000 clones, about 9.4% of which appear only once. Sequencing was performed on PBMCs. The source of these receptors is a woman in her twenties or thirties in good health and CMV-seropositive.

This clone turned up a few times. V gene TRBV7-2 combines with J gene TRBJ2-5, with 9 bases matching TRBD2. This CDR3 spans 18 amino acids. Germline V gene sequence: CDR1 SGHTA, CDR2 FQGNSA. V lost 5 bases and J lost 4; bases outside the gene matches: 17. The CDR3 bases are TGTGCCAGCAGCGCAACTGGGACTAGCAGGCGGGCGGGAGAGACCCAGTACTTC. This encodes CASSATGTSRRAGETQYF.

V usage is TRBV6-5 and J usage is TRBJ1-2, with 7 positions matching TRBD1. Germline V gene sequence: CDR1 MNHEY, CDR2 SVGAGI. This CDR3 comprises 15 residues. Germline trimming cut 5 bases from V and 8 bases from J; bases unmatched to any gene: 14. CDR3 protein: CASSRVQGKLLGYTF. As DNA, the CDR3 is TGTGCCAGCAGTCGCGTACAGGGGAAGCTTTTAGGCTACACCTTC.

The chain couples TRBV14 to TRBJ2-7; 8 positions agree with TRBD1. Unmatched junction bases numbered 9, after V lost 3 bases and J lost 5 bases. The CDR3 runs 15 residues. Germline assignment: CDR1 SGHDN and CDR2 FVKESK. CDR3 nucleotides: TGTGCCAGCAGCCACCCCGGACAGGGTGGGGACGAGCAGTACTTC. It codes for CASSHPGQGGDEQYF. Filled out from reference TRBV14 and TRBJ2-7, the complete variable domain reads EAGVTQFPSHSVIEKGQTVTLRCDPISGHDNLYWYRRVMGKEIKFLLHFVKESKQDESGMPNNRFLAERTGGTYSTLKVQPAELEDSGVYFCASSHPGQGGDEQYFGPGTRLTVT.

This clone turned up a few times. This CDR3 is CASSLSGLAPYEQYF. The CDR3 coding sequence is TGTGCCAGCAGCTTATCGGGACTAGCTCCCTACGAGCAGTACTTC. The genes are TRBV7-2 and TRBJ2-7; the match to TRBD2 covers 9 bases. CDR3 size: 15 residues. Germline V lookup: CDR1 SGHTA, CDR2 FQGNSA. The ends lost 2 bases at V and 2 bases at J; junction bases unmatched: 4.

The chain uses TRBV2 and TRBJ2-5; weak D call: TRBD2 (5 bases). CDR1 and CDR2 from the germline V gene are SNHLY and FYNNEI. This CDR3 is built from 17 residues. Between the trimmed V and J ends, which lost 4 bases and 2 bases, there was a span of 20 bases. For the CDR3, the DNA is TGTGCCAGCAGTGGGCCCCCCCTTGAGGGTCTACAAGAGACCCAGTACTTC. It specifies CASSGPPLEGLQETQYF.

The chain combines TRBV19 with TRBJ1-4, with D unclear. Trimming stripped 8 bases from V and 4 bases from J, with 14 bases between. This CDR3 comprises 14 residues. In germline, CDR1 is LNHDA, CDR2 SQIVND (reference sequence). CDR3 nucleotide sequence: TGTGCCAGTCCGAGTGCTGGTTATAATGAAAAACTGTTTTTT. Its protein is CASPSAGYNEKLFF.

V is TRBV6-1 and J is TRBJ1-3; D remains ambiguous. V lost 3 bases to trimming and J lost 0 bases, with 9 bases between them. This CDR3 is 15 amino acids long. The V gene's germline CDR1 is MNHNS and CDR2 SASEGT. The CDR3 spells CASSEWALSGNTIYF. CDR3 DNA: TGTGCCAGCAGTGAGTGGGCCCTCTCTGGAAACACCATATATTTT.

This clone has only a few counts. This chain joins TRBV27 and TRBJ2-2, with D hard to call. CDR1 is MNHEY, CDR2 SMNVEV, per germline (reference sequence). V gave up 2 bases and J gave up 0 bases, with 10 bases separating them. There are 16 residues in the CDR3. The CDR3 sequence is CASSLVRHTNTGELFF. The CDR3 DNA follows: TGTGCCAGCAGTTTAGTTAGACACACGAACACCGGGGAGCTGTTTTTT.

Here the CDR3 reads CAWSRGGANTEAFF. DNA of the CDR3: TGTGCCTGGAGTAGGGGGGGGGCCAACACTGAAGCTTTCTTT. V usage is TRBV30 and J usage is TRBJ1-1; weak D call: TRBD1 (6 bases). Germline V gives CDR1 GTSNPN, CDR2 SVGIG (reference sequence). The ends were cut back, 2 bases at V and 2 bases at J, with 12 bases in the middle. The CDR3 has 14 amino acids.

A few counts support this clone. The chain is built from TRBV5-1 and TRBJ2-1, with 13 bases identical to TRBD2. The ends lost 3 bases at V and 7 bases at J; junction bases unmatched: 7. This CDR3 has 16 residues. The V gene's germline CDR1 is SGHRS and CDR2 YFSETQ. This chain's CDR3 is CASSSLAGGGVNEQFF. The CDR3 region has the DNA TGCGCCAGCAGCTCACTAGCGGGAGGGGGGGTAAATGAGCAGTTCTTC. The full variable domain, completed using reference TRBV5-1 and TRBJ2-1, is KAGVTQTPRYLIKTRGQQVTLSCSPISGHRSVSWYQQTPGQGLQFLFEYFSETQRNKGNFPGRFSGRQFSNSRSEMNVSTLELGDSALYLCASSSLAGGGVNEQFFGPGTRLTVL.

The chain couples TRBV5-1 to TRBJ2-5, with TRBD1 matching over 8 bases. The CDR3 has 14 residues. The junction had 4 bases not matched to a gene; V was cut back by 4 bases and J by 2 bases. CDR1 and CDR2 (germline): SGHRS, YFSETQ. This CDR3 reads CASSGGTGQETQYF. CDR3 bases: TGCGCCAGCAGCGGAGGGACAGGACAAGAGACCCAGTACTTC.

This chain links TRBV6-1 with TRBJ1-3; 7 bases map to TRBD1. Germline CDR1 is MNHNS and CDR2 is SASEGT. V dropped 4 bases and J dropped 2; count of bases not matched to a gene: 2. The CDR3 is 14 amino acids. This chain's CDR3 is CASSGTGTGNTIYF. DNA of the CDR3: TGTGCCAGCAGTGGGACAGGCACTGGAAACACCATATATTTT.

This clone turned up a few times. V gene TRBV27 combines with J gene TRBJ2-3; 10 bases align to TRBD2. CDR3 length: 17 residues. The V gene's germline CDR1 is MNHEY and CDR2 SMNVEV (reference sequence). V lost 6 bases to trimming and J lost 6 bases; unmatched junction nucleotides: 15. CDR3 DNA: TGTGCCAGCAGACGAAGGACTAGCGGAGCACAGGTGGATACGCAGTATTTT. This codes for CASRRRTSGAQVDTQYF.

This clone has just a few counts. This sequence joins TRBV2 and TRBJ1-5; 9 bases align to TRBD1. The germline gives CDR1 SNHLY, CDR2 FYNNEI. This CDR3 contains 14 residues. Trimming at V came to 6 bases and at J to 6 bases, leaving 6 bases not matched to a gene. The DNA for the CDR3 is TGTGCCAGCAGAGGGGGGACAGGGAGTCAGCCCCAGCATTTT. Translation gives CASRGGTGSQPQHF.

This clone turned up a few times. The V call is TRBV12-5, the J call TRBJ2-1; tentative D call: TRBD1 (5 bases). Between the trimmed V and J ends, which lost 7 bases and 2 bases, there was a span of 12 bases. This CDR3 region has 14 residues. Per germline, CDR1 LGHNT and CDR2 FRNRAP. CDR3 nucleotide sequence: TGTGCTAGTGCCGAGACAGTGACCTACAATGAGCAGTTCTTC. Its protein product is CASAETVTYNEQFF.

This chain joins TRBV15 and TRBJ1-4; tentatively, D is TRBD1 (5 bases). Looked up from germline, CDR1 is LNHNV and CDR2 is YYDKDF (reference sequence). The length of the CDR3 is 17 residues. The V and J ends lost 2 bases and 5 bases respectively, with 18 bases between them. The CDR3 is CATSRPKDNLGNEKLFF. DNA for the CDR3: TGTGCCACCAGCAGACCAAAGGACAACCTAGGGAATGAAAAACTGTTTTTT.

This chain links TRBV6-6 with TRBJ2-7; TRBD2 aligns across 7 bases. Germline V lookup: CDR1 MNHNY, CDR2 SVGAGI (reference sequence). This CDR3 is built from 16 residues. Trimming cost V 2 bases and J 7 bases; bases outside gene matches: 14. The CDR3 loop reads CASSYVRPSGPGEQYF. Here the CDR3 DNA reads TGTGCCAGCAGTTACGTACGACCTAGCGGCCCTGGGGAGCAGTACTTC.

This chain connects TRBV2 to TRBJ1-5; 8 positions match TRBD1. Germline V CDR1 and CDR2: SNHLY, FYNNEI. After removal of 6 bases from V and 6 bases from J, the junction contained 4 bases not matched to a gene. The CDR3 is 13 residues long. The CDR3 is CASSRTGLQPQHF. The CDR3 DNA reads TGTGCCAGCAGCCGGACAGGGCTTCAGCCCCAGCATTTT.

This clone was counted only a few times. The J gene is TRBJ2-3, the V gene TRBV6-1; D perhaps matches TRBD2 (7 bases). Germline CDR1 and CDR2: MNHNS and SASEGT. The CDR3 is 14 amino acids. V lost 8 bases and J 2 bases, leaving 14 bases between the germline ends. The CDR3 DNA follows: TGTGCCAGCCTCGTCGGGGGGCCCACAGATACGCAGTATTTT. This sequence encodes CASLVGGPTDTQYF.

The chain is built from TRBV29-1 and TRBJ1-1; possible D gene TRBD1, 5 bases. CDR3 length: 15 amino acids. Germline CDR1 is SQVTM and CDR2 is ANQGSEA. Trimming removed 6 bases at V and 1 base at J, with 18 bases between. For the CDR3, the DNA is TGCAGCGTAGGGGCACGTTGGAGAGCGAACACTGAAGCTTTCTTT. It encodes CSVGARWRANTEAFF. Using reference TRBV29-1 and TRBJ1-1 for the parts outside the CDR3, the full variable domain is SAVISQKPSRDICQRGTSLTIQCQVDSQVTMMFWYRQQPGQSLTLIATANQGSEATYESGFVIDKFPISRPNLTFSTLTVSNMSPEDSSIYLCSVGARWRANTEAFFGQGTRLTVV.

The rearrangement uses TRBV5-1 and TRBJ1-2, with 9 bases that match TRBD1. Germline loops: CDR1 SGHRS, CDR2 YFSETQ. The CDR3 consists of 16 residues. The trim removed 4 bases at V and 4 bases at J, leaving 11 bases unmatched. The CDR3, as DNA: TGCGCCAGCAGCCGGCAATCGGGACAGGGATCCTATGGCTACACCTTC. Translation gives CASSRQSGQGSYGYTF.

This clone was found a few times. The chain recombines TRBV29-1 with TRBJ1-2; possible D gene TRBD1, 5 bases. The germline gives CDR1 SQVTM, CDR2 ANQGSEA. With 1 base removed from V and 1 base from J, the gap between germline ends came to 16 bases. The CDR3 has 16 amino acids. CDR3 amino acids: CSVEVATRAFNYGYTF. Written as DNA, the CDR3 is TGCAGCGTTGAAGTCGCTACCAGGGCATTTAACTATGGCTACACCTTC.

This clone was detected a few times. CDR3 nucleotides: TGTGCCAGCAGCGTATCCGGGACTAGCAATAACGAGCAGTACTTC. This encodes CASSVSGTSNNEQYF. This chain joins TRBV9 and TRBJ2-7; TRBD2 agrees at 9 bases. The CDR3 contains 15 residues. With 1 base clipped from V and 5 bases from J, the junction kept 7 bases outside the gene matches. Looked up from germline, CDR1 is SGDLS and CDR2 is YYNGEE.

This chain links TRBV6-5 with TRBJ2-7; tentatively, D is TRBD1 (6 bases). Germline CDR1 reads MNHEY; CDR2 reads SVGAGI. V lost 2 bases and J lost 4, with 15 bases in between. This CDR3 contains 15 residues. CDR3 sequence reads: CASSYGDTGLYEQYF. The CDR3 DNA follows: TGTGCCAGCAGTTACGGGGACACAGGGTTGTACGAGCAGTACTTC.

The chain links TRBV19 to TRBJ2-1; no reliable D call. The CDR3 has 12 amino acids. Between the trimmed V and J ends, which lost 5 bases and 7 bases, there was a span of 9 bases. Per the germline V gene, CDR1 is LNHDA and CDR2 is SQIVND (reference sequence). The CDR3 DNA reads as TGTGCCAGTAGTCTCAGGTTGAATGAGCAGTTCTTC. This sequence encodes CASSLRLNEQFF. Together with reference TRBV19 and TRBJ2-1, the CDR3 gives the full variable domain: DGGITQSPKYLFRKEGQNVTLSCEQNLNHDAMYWYRQDPGQGLRLIYYSQIVNDFQKGDIAEGYSVSREKKESFPLTVTSAQKNPTAFYLCASSLRLNEQFFGPGTRLTVL.